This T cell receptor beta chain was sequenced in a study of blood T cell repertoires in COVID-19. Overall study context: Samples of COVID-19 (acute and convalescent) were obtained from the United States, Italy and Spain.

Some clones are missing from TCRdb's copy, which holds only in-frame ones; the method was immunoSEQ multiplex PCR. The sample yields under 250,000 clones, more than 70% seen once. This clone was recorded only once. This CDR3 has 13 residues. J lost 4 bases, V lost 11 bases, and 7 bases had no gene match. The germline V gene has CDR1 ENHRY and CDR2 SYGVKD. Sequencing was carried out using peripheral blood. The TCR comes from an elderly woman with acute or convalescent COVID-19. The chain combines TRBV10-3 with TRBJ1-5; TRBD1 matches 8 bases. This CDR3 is CAARQGLNQPQHF. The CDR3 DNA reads TGTGCCGCCAGACAGGGGCTGAATCAGCCCCAGCATTTT.